This TCR beta chain was found in a study of spatial heterogeneity in lung cancer. As regards this clonotype: Just one base apart from a much larger clone, this may be a read error.

One entry per CDR3 protein results from TCRdb running MiXCR on the 5' RACE reads. Here the sample spans some 55,000 distinct CDR3 sequences, about 6.6% being singletons. Time point given: sample taken at primary tumor resection. CDR3 length equals 14 residues. Germline V gene data show CDR1 as SGHTA and CDR2 as FQGNSA. Specimen: PBMCs, collected at surgery. This receptor was identified in a female donor with early-stage non-small cell lung cancer. The rearrangement links TRBV7-2 to TRBJ1-4; 7 nucleotides align to TRBD1. In nucleotides, the CDR3 is TGTGCCAGCAGCCCCCAGGGGGGTACTGAAAATCTGTTTTTT. This encodes CASSPQGGTENLFF. Full variable domain (missing parts from reference TRBV7-2 and TRBJ1-4): GAGVSQSPSNKVTEKGKDVELRCDPISGHTALYWYRQSLGQGLEFLIYFQGNSAPDKSGLPSDRFSAERTGGSVSTLTIQRTQQEDSAVYLCASSPQGGTENLFFGSGTQLSVL.